This TCR beta chain was recorded in a study of shared clonotypes between healthy human individuals. This clone was counted a few times. Clones were read by immunoSEQ multiplex PCR, and TCRdb kept only the in-frame ones, dropping some. The table includes 950,000 to 1,100,000 clones, about 74% detected once. The CDR3 loop spans 15 amino acids. V shed 5 bases, J shed 5 bases, and the junction held 8 bases outside the gene matches. Germline V CDR1 and CDR2: SGHTA, FQGNSA. Sequencing input: memory CD4+ T cells sorted from blood. Subset given: CD45RA-negative fraction. The chain combines TRBV7-2 with TRBJ2-1, with TRBD1 identical over 8 bases. The sequence derives from a man aged 18 to 29 in good health. The CDR3, as DNA: TGTGCCAGCAGCCGCGGACAGGGCGGAAACAATGAGCAGTTCTTC. Translation gives CASSRGQGGNNEQFF.